What follows is one T cell receptor beta chain and its context. This sample is part of a study of cytomegalovirus exposure and HLA in healthy donors. The PCR was carried out with 60 Vbeta primers and 13 Jbeta primers. Original processing notes: Roughly 80 million unique TCR beta chains, about 12 million shared, were counted in a later analysis. The repertoire was sequenced with immunoSEQ multiplex PCR; TCRdb's copy has only in-frame clones and lacks some. The D gene and trimming were derived from the DNA, and the V and J assignments and clone size from that table. Altogether 110,000 to 150,000 clones are present, 75% being singletons, with the ten largest covering about 3%. The CDR3 extends over 13 amino acids. V lost 4 bases and J lost 4, with 7 bases in between. The germline gives CDR1 ENHRY, CDR2 SYGVKD.

This sequence originates from a middle-aged man in good health and CMV-seronegative. The chain links TRBV10-3 to TRBJ1-4; D ambiguous. Sequencing was performed on PBMCs. CDR3 protein: CAISGGDNEKLFF. CDR3 in DNA: TGTGCCATCAGTGGCGGGGATAATGAAAAACTGTTTTTT.